This TCR beta chain came from a study of T cells in Graves' hyperthyroidism and ophthalmopathy. Germline assignment: CDR1 KGHSH and CDR2 LQKENI. CDR3 length equals 13 residues. Trimming shortened V by 6 bases and J by 3 bases, and 11 bases separated the two germline ends. Amplification of TCR beta CDR3 regions used RNA as the template. HTBI primers were employed in a first-round RT-PCR of the TCR CDR3. Using its own MiXCR run on the multiplex PCR reads, TCRdb lists one record per CDR3 protein. The sample has under 400,000 distinct CDR3 sequences, 13% seen once. This clonotype was seen ten or more times.

This sequence was found in a woman aged 18-29 years with Graves' hyperthyroidism. The chain has TRBV18 and TRBJ1-1; D is uncertain. Sequencing used blood. The CDR3 region is CASSGARDTEAFF. The CDR3 DNA follows: TGTGCCAGCTCTGGTGCAAGGGACACTGAAGCTTTCTTT.